This TCR beta chain was obtained from a study of blood T cell repertoires in COVID-19 (dated by TCRdb to the early 2020s). Study-wide context: Collaborator samples came from the United States, Italy and Spain and covered acute and convalescent phases of COVID-19. The dataset comprised deeply sampled blood TCRbeta repertoires from subjects exposed to, actively infected with, or recovered from COVID-19. The repertoires were released in a freely available public database intended as a resource for research on the immune response to SARS-CoV-2. A de-identified subject ID, COVID-19 status, age in years and sex were almost always included in the sample metadata. Where available, HLA class I and class II types were obtained from metadata supplied by the sample provider rather than from assay-based typing. The samples were drawn from two sources: the first 160 participants of the ongoing ImmuneRACE study, and 1,200 or so subjects contributed by 6 global collaborators. The material from the prospective study consisted of cDNA or gDNA derived from T cells, B-cell-depleted T cells, or PBMCs. What the authors observed across the whole study: Clinical and demographic metadata were provided uncurated, with the amount varying by source and participant.

Participants in the prospective study were aged roughly 18 to 100 years, lived in approximately 26 United States geographic areas, and enrolled through a virtual design. Cohort assignment in the prospective study relied on participant-reported clinical history from a screening survey and a study questionnaire. For ImmuneRACE Cohort 3, a participant was defined as recovered based on two consecutive negative NP/OP PCR tests, clearance by a healthcare professional, or resolution of symptoms. Mobile phlebotomists in the prospective study collected whole blood, serum and a nasopharyngeal or oropharyngeal swab from every participant. Over a 2-month period, participants in the prospective study had the option of providing additional blood draws and questionnaires. Before DNA extraction, blood samples from the prospective study were shipped at room temperature or frozen. Regarding this clone: Its specific antigen is unknown. No much larger clone exists at a distance of one base, and base qualities are not known.

The CDR3 measures 13 amino acids from cysteine to phenylalanine. Only the CDR3 DNA is retained, 39 bases long and in frame from the first base. Deletion took 5 bases off V and 8 bases off J, with a span of 15 bases between the germline ends. CDR1 and CDR2 (MNHEY, SVGAGI) derive from the germline V gene. TCRbeta CDR3 regions were amplified from genomic DNA by means of the immunoSEQ Assay, a bias-controlled multiplex PCR. From the authors' description of their analysis: Nucleated cell counts per sample were estimated from amplification of reference gene primers within the assay. To quantify the absolute abundance of each unique TCRbeta CDR3 rearrangement, sequence reads were collapsed and filtered. For each sample, productive Simpson clonality was calculated by taking the square root of Simpson's diversity index across productive rearrangements. The table comes from immuneACCESS by way of TCRdb, which keeps in-frame sequences with V and J called. Part of the clones is missing from these tables; in studies checked, under half for an unresolved V gene and the rest for unknown reasons. The DNA was the basis for D and trimming; V, J and clone size are from that table. The table for this sample lists about 380,000 clones; about 87% of them were counted only once. The ten largest account for 1% to 1.5% of the sample.

Sequencing was performed on PBMCs or T cells enriched from blood (not recorded which). The clonotype was recovered from a man aged 25 to 40 who had recovered from COVID-19. Recombination linked TRBV6-5 to TRBJ1-2; TRBD1 is a weak D gene call, 6 bases matching. Read as DNA, the sequence is TGTGCCAGCAGTAACCGGGGGGCCGGGGGCTACACCTTC. Translated, this is CASSNRGAGGYTF.